The 16 T cell receptor beta chains presented below share a single source sample, sequenced in a study of vaccination effects on CD4 cells after COVID-19. Sequencing was performed with immunoSEQ multiplex PCR; in TCRdb, only in-frame clones are kept and a portion is missing. Among 11,000 to 15,000 clones listed, around three quarters were seen once. Their recognized antigens are unknown. ViraFEST used viral peptide pools to expand antigen-specific CD4+ T cells before sequencing. It was after roughly 11 days of culture that CD4+ T cells were isolated. PCR showed that the person got SARS-CoV-2 infection at some point between March and December 2020. It was two doses of either the BNT162b2 or mRNA-1273 vaccine that participants received. This specimen was CD4+ T cells from PBMCs cultured with SARS-CoV-2 spike peptides, taken after COVID-19 vaccination. These TCRs come from a human donor who had a prior SARS-CoV-2 infection.

CDR3 protein: CASSLAGANRPETQYF. CDR3 nucleotide sequence: TGTGCCAGCAGCTTAGCGGGCGCCAATCGGCCAGAGACCCAGTACTTC. The chain is built from TRBV11-3 and TRBJ2-5; D call uncertain. Per the germline V gene, CDR1 is SGHNT and CDR2 is YENEEA. The CDR3 sequence is 16 residues long. The germline V and J ends were trimmed by 1 base and 4 bases, with 16 bases remaining between them. The full variable domain, in which reference TRBV11-3 and TRBJ2-5 provide the parts outside the CDR3, is EAGVVQSPRYKIIEKKQPVAFWCNPISGHNTLYWYLQNLGQGPELLIRYENEEAVDDSQLPKDRFSAERLKGVDSTLKIQPAELGDSAVYLCASSLAGANRPETQYFGPGTRLLVL.

This clone was seen once. The chain couples TRBV11-2 to TRBJ2-5, with D maybe TRBD2 (5 bases). Germline V gives CDR1 SGHAT, CDR2 FQNNGV. V was clipped by 7 bases and J by 1 base, with 16 bases between them. This CDR3 region has 15 residues. The CDR3 loop is CASTRTHDLQETQYF. As DNA, the CDR3 is TGTGCCAGCACCCGGACTCACGACCTCCAAGAGACCCAGTACTTC.

The chain uses TRBV7-3 and TRBJ2-5; D gene uncertain. Trimming removed 4 bases from V and 5 bases from J, with 11 bases in between. This CDR3 contains 13 residues. The germline V gene has CDR1 SGHTA and CDR2 FQGTGA. CDR3 protein: CASSSGPVETQYF. The DNA for the CDR3 is TGTGCCAGCAGCTCTGGACCGGTGGAGACCCAGTACTTC. The whole variable domain, filled in from reference TRBV7-3 and TRBJ2-5, reads GAGVSQTPSNKVTEKGKYVELRCDPISGHTALYWYRQSLGQGPEFLIYFQGTGAADDSGLPNDRFFAVRPEGSVSTLKIQRTERGDSAVYLCASSSGPVETQYFGPGTRLLVL.

This clone was found a few times. CDR3 region: CASSSLSYNEQFF. Written as DNA, the CDR3 is TGTGCCAGCAGTTCGCTCTCCTACAATGAGCAGTTCTTC. The chain links TRBV28 to TRBJ2-1; D unclear. Trimming pared 4 bases from V and 0 bases from J, leaving 4 bases between. Germline values: CDR1 MDHEN, CDR2 SYDVKM. This CDR3 has 13 residues.

The rearrangement joins TRBV2 to TRBJ1-2; no definite D call. Germline CDR1 SNHLY, CDR2 FYNNEI. V shed 6 bases and J shed 5 bases, with 19 bases lying between them. This CDR3 spans 15 amino acids. CDR3 loop: CASRTRLGNEYGYTF. The DNA for the CDR3 is TGTGCCAGCAGGACCCGCTTAGGGAATGAATATGGCTACACCTTC.

This clone has only one observation. The CDR3 is CASNQDLSSYNSPLHF. DNA of the CDR3: TGTGCCAGCAACCAGGATCTTAGCTCCTATAATTCACCCCTCCACTTT. The chain couples TRBV2 to TRBJ1-6; no definite D call. The germline CDR1 and CDR2 sequences are SNHLY and FYNNEI. The CDR3 extends over 16 amino acids. V was cut by 7 bases and J by 0 bases, with 13 bases left in between. Using reference TRBV2 and TRBJ1-6 for the parts outside the CDR3, the full variable domain is EPEVTQTPSHQVTQMGQEVILRCVPISNHLYFYWYRQILGQKVEFLVSFYNNEISEKSEIFDDQFSVERPDGSNFTLKIRSTKLEDSAMYFCASNQDLSSYNSPLHFGNGTRLTVT.

Only a few counts were recorded for this clone. The chain couples TRBV7-3 to TRBJ1-1, with D unresolved. Trimming left V 5 bases short and J 7 bases short, with 11 bases between. The CDR3 contains 12 residues. From germline, CDR1 is SGHTA and CDR2 FQGTGA. The CDR3 region is CASSLDGLEAFF. The CDR3 region has the DNA TGTGCCAGCAGCCTGGACGGCCTTGAAGCTTTCTTT.

The chain couples TRBV2 to TRBJ1-5; D is uncertain. The CDR3 length is 12 residues. Germline V lookup: CDR1 SNHLY, CDR2 FYNNEI. Trimming stripped 8 bases from V and 0 bases from J, with 5 bases between. This CDR3 reads CASGFSNQPQHF. Written as DNA, the CDR3 is TGTGCCAGCGGGTTTAGCAATCAGCCCCAGCATTTT.

V and J are TRBV11-3 and TRBJ2-5; D is unresolved. CDR1 and CDR2 (germline): SGHNT, YENEEA. The ends were cut back, 5 bases at V and 4 bases at J, with 14 bases in the middle. The CDR3 is 14 residues long. This CDR3 reads CASSRDGTAETQYF. In DNA form, the CDR3 reads TGTGCCAGCAGCCGCGACGGTACAGCAGAGACCCAGTACTTC. Full variable domain (rest looked up from reference TRBV11-3 and TRBJ2-5): EAGVVQSPRYKIIEKKQPVAFWCNPISGHNTLYWYLQNLGQGPELLIRYENEEAVDDSQLPKDRFSAERLKGVDSTLKIQPAELGDSAVYLCASSRDGTAETQYFGPGTRLLVL.

The chain joins TRBV3-1 (or the pseudogene TRBV3-2) to TRBJ2-3; TRBD2 aligns across 12 bases. Losses at the gene ends were 4 bases for V and 6 bases for J; bases not matched to a gene: 5. This CDR3 has 15 amino acids. Germline assignment: CDR1 LGHDT and CDR2 YNNKEL (reference sequence). As DNA, the CDR3 is TGTGCCAGCAGCCTTGCCGGGACTAGCGGGGATACGCAGTATTTT. It yields the protein CASSLAGTSGDTQYF.

The V gene is TRBV7-2, the J gene TRBJ1-2, with D hard to call. The V end lost 2 bases, the J end lost 4 bases, and 11 bases lay between the germline ends. This CDR3 is built from 14 residues. Germline V gives CDR1 SGHTA, CDR2 FQGNSA. The CDR3 DNA follows: TGTGCCAGCAGCTTAATACCGGAGTCCTATGGCTACACCTTC. Its protein is CASSLIPESYGYTF.

This sequence joins TRBV4-2 and TRBJ2-3; D may correspond to TRBD1 or TRBD2 (6 bases each). Germline CDR1 reads LGHNA; CDR2 reads YNFKEQ. Deletions cut 4 bases from V and 8 bases from J, with 16 bases between. The CDR3 has 14 residues. The CDR3 nucleotides read TGTGCCAGCAGCCCAGGGGAACGGGGGCGTACGCAGTATTTT. Protein product: CASSPGERGRTQYF.

The chain carries TRBV4-1 and TRBJ2-7; D gene uncertain. CDR1 and CDR2 from the germline V gene are MGHRA and YSYEKL. The V gene lost 6 bases and the J gene lost 0 bases, with 12 bases spanning the gap. The CDR3 sequence is 14 residues long. The CDR3 region has the DNA TGCGCCAGCAGGCCAAGGATGACCTCCTACGAGCAGTACTTC. It yields the protein CASRPRMTSYEQYF.

The chain is built from TRBV5-1 and TRBJ1-2; D remains ambiguous. Trimming took 0 bases from V and 1 from J, leaving 10 bases between them. This CDR3 spans 15 amino acids. Germline CDR1 SGHRS, CDR2 YFSETQ. The CDR3 DNA follows: TGCGCCAGCAGCTTGGATCCGTTGGTTAACTATGGCTACACCTTC. Protein: CASSLDPLVNYGYTF.

This clone was counted a single time. The rearrangement uses TRBV30 and TRBJ2-3, with D perhaps assigned TRBD1 or TRBD2 (7 bases each). The CDR3 contains 15 residues. V was pared by 5 bases and J by 6 bases, with 21 bases between. Per the germline V gene, CDR1 is GTSNPN and CDR2 is SVGIG (reference sequence). The CDR3 sequence is CAWADIQGGRDTQYF. DNA of the CDR3: TGTGCCTGGGCTGACATTCAGGGGGGGCGGGATACGCAGTATTTT. Drawing the rest from reference TRBV30 and TRBJ2-3, the complete variable domain is SQTIHQWPATLVQPVGSPLSLECTVEGTSNPNLYWYRQAAGRGLQLLFYSVGIGQISSEVPQNLSASRPQDRQFILSSKKLLLSDSGFYLCAWADIQGGRDTQYFGPGTRLTVL.

The chain is built from TRBV4-1 and TRBJ1-4; TRBD1 is a possible D gene (5 bases). The CDR3 is made up of 15 amino acids. Germline V lookup: CDR1 MGHRA, CDR2 YSYEKL. Trimming took 5 bases from V and 6 from J, leaving 16 bases between them. CDR3 amino acids: CASSEAGVRDEKLFF. CDR3 coding DNA: TGCGCCAGCAGCGAAGCGGGGGTCAGGGATGAAAAACTGTTTTTT.